This T cell receptor (beta chain) appears in the sequencing data of a study of vaccination effects on CD4 cells after COVID-19. About this clone: Its antigen remains unknown.

Germline CDR1 MDHEN, CDR2 SYDVKM. The CDR3 contains 12 residues. V was shortened by 3 bases and J by 8 bases, with 10 bases between the two germline ends. Produced via immunoSEQ multiplex PCR; TCRdb's table is partial and in-frame only. The sample has 25,000 to 35,000 clones, over 70% seen once; the top ten hold about 32%. With the ViraFEST assay, the study expanded antigen-specific CD4+ T cells using viral peptide pools, then sequenced them. Following culture for around 10 days, CD4+ T cells were isolated. Vaccinated recipients, who were negative for nucleocapsid antibodies, had no history of SARS-CoV-2 infection.

The chain employs TRBV28 and TRBJ1-2; no clear D. This clonotype was obtained from a human donor who received a COVID-19 vaccine. This material consisted of CD4+ T cells from PBMCs cultured with SARS-CoV-2 spike peptides, taken before COVID-19 vaccination. This CDR3 is CASSLSSGGYTF. In nucleotides, the CDR3 is TGTGCCAGCAGTTTGTCTTCGGGCGGCTACACCTTC.